This TCR beta chain was retrieved from a study of coeliac disease. Trimming removed 5 bases from V and 2 bases from J, with 9 bases in between. Germline values: CDR1 MNHNS, CDR2 SASEGT. This CDR3 is 13 amino acids long. TCRdb's table, derived via immunoSEQ multiplex PCR, lists solely in-frame clones and lacks some. The data show about 8,000 clones, about three fifths seen once. Sequencing was performed on intraepithelial lymphocytes from the gut. The sequence derives from a woman aged 60 to 75 with celiac disease. The chain couples TRBV6-1 to TRBJ1-2, with a weak D call TRBD1 (5 bases). CDR3 residues: CASSRAGNYGYTF. CDR3 DNA: TGTGCCAGCAGTCGGGCAGGGAACTATGGCTACACCTTC.